This T cell receptor beta chain was documented in a study of shared clonotypes between healthy human individuals (dated by TCRdb to the early 2020s). Study-wide context: The cohort comprised two women and a few men aged 18 to 49 years. For each donor, CD4 naive and CD4 memory were each run on three plates, CD8 naive on two plates, and CD8 memory on one plate. To estimate repertoire size and how much clonotype sharing occurs between individuals, the study deeply sequenced the blood TCR repertoires of several healthy adults. To increase sequencing depth and limit assay-specific biases, TCR repertoire library preparation and sequencing were carried out by different laboratories using diverse techniques. Leukapheresis yielded between about 0.85 and 10 billion PBMCs per donor.

The germline V gene encodes CDR1 ENHRY and CDR2 SYGVKD. Ends trimmed: V by 6 bases, J by 2 bases; bases unmatched to a gene: 4. The CDR3 contains 14 residues, cysteine and phenylalanine counted. Only the CDR3 DNA is retained, 42 bases long and in frame from the first base. Overall study outcomes, separate from this receptor: The small number of donors limited the genetic and exposure-history diversity represented. Incomplete sequencing was indicated by rarefaction of sorted-subset datasets, despite the large sequencing depth. Sampling was restricted to blood, and TCR repertoires in tissues likely differ from the TCR repertoires found in blood. Naive subsets generally had larger estimated clonotype richness than memory subsets did. When four donors were compared, the shared fraction of clonotypes was about 5% for naive CD4, 3.5% for naive CD8, 2% to 2.5% for memory CD4, and 0.4% for memory CD8. Compared with non-shared clonotypes, the clonotypes found in all four sorted-subset donors had higher generation probabilities. Based on pairwise subsampling, the degree of clonotype sharing among donors was expected to be affected by sequencing depth.

Notes on this clone: There is no known antigen for this receptor. The record has no base qualities; no much larger clone is one base away.

Using the deep immunoSEQ assay, multiplex PCR amplified TCR CDR3 regions from genomic DNA. For each cell subset, the extracted genomic DNA was distributed evenly across all wells of several immunoSEQ 96-well plates, and each plate served as one replicate. Each replicate PCR for sorted subsets received 150 to 250 ng genomic DNA, equal to tens of thousands of T cell genomes. Purified libraries were quantified with a Qubit 3.0 fluorometer, sized on a Bioanalyzer 2100, and re-quantified with the KAPA Library Quantification kit. Every immunoSEQ 96-well plate was sequenced on a separate single-read 150-cycle Illumina NextSeq 550 flow cell. The source study handled its data this way. Because the immunoSEQ output held only junctional sequences and lacked quality scores, the filtering could not match the filtering applied to full-length reads. Sequences were annotated with PyIR, a Python wrapper for IgBLAST v1.9, and V/J genes and CDR3 were assigned using IMGT germline references. Any read was removed if the V/J assignment was weak (E-value above 1e-6), the CDR3 was missing, or the read contained stop codons, out-of-frame junctions, or ambiguous translated residues. V3J clonotypes were defined by identical inferred V gene, J gene, and CDR3 amino acid sequence. Percentage overlap between repertoires was calculated by dividing the number of shared unique clonotypes by the size of the smaller repertoire. Richness of each repertoire was evaluated using RTK rarefaction, the Chao1 estimator, and Recon v2.1 estimates of unobserved clonotypes. For all TCRbeta clonotypes obtained by the gDNA method from four donors, generation probabilities were computed with OLGA. Held by TCRdb, this immuneACCESS table contains in-frame sequences only and omits some clones. Under half of the omission traces to an unresolved V gene where checked; the cause of the rest is unknown. The V and J calls and clone size come from that table; D and trimming were worked out from the DNA. This sample gives around 2.5 million clones in total; more than 85% of them show up just once. 0.35% to 0.45% of the sample goes to the ten largest clones.

Donors were healthy HIV-negative adults with no recently reported acute infections or vaccinations. Every donor was a Caucasian adult living in Nashville, Tennessee, USA. CD4+ T cells were enriched through magnetic negative selection, after which naive cells were positively selected on CD45RA and the remaining negative fraction served as the memory subset. Blood was collected by leukapheresis, and PBMCs were isolated by Ficoll-Histopaque density gradient centrifugation and then cryopreserved in liquid nitrogen vapor phase. Purity and quantity of every magnetically sorted T cell population were checked by analytical flow cytometry. From each sorted fraction, genomic DNA was isolated and quantified by UV absorbance on a Nanodrop 2000c.

Recombination connected TRBV10-3 to TRBJ2-7, with TRBD1 matching 10 junction bases. Input material: naive CD4+ T cells from PBMCs. Sample cell subset or site, as interpreted from the label and publication: CD45RA+ positively selected. The clonotype originates from a man younger than 30 in good health. Some clones in this sample may be carry-over from other donors' samples. The DNA reads as follows: TGTGCCATCAGCAGGACAGGGGGGGCCTACGAGCAGTACTTC. Protein translation: CAISRTGGAYEQYF.